The next 27 T cell receptor beta chains were all read from a single sample in a study of human T cells and chemical hapten exposure. TCRdb ran MiXCR on the RACE reads and lists one entry per CDR3 protein. Of approximately 33,000 distinct CDR3 sequences in the sample, less than 8% were seen once. Time point: healthy volunteer bleed at 2 weeks. It was from unfractionated whole blood that total RNA was extracted. The sequencing input was whole blood. The receptors were gathered from a human donor in good health. Some clones in this sample may be carry-over from other donors' samples.

This clonotype was detected ten times or more. The V call is TRBV29-1, the J call TRBJ1-1; possible D gene TRBD1, 6 bases. The germline V gene encodes CDR1 SQVTM and CDR2 ANQGSEA. This CDR3 is built from 12 residues. V lost 6 bases, J lost 10 bases, and 18 bases lay in between. CDR3 sequence reads: CSVKGTNNSAFF. The CDR3 DNA reads as TGCAGCGTCAAGGGGACAAACAACTCAGCTTTCTTT.

The chain is built from TRBV7-2 and TRBJ1-5, with D tentatively TRBD1 (5 bases). Germline values: CDR1 SGHTA, CDR2 FQGNSA. The V gene lost 2 bases and the J gene lost 2 bases, with 7 bases spanning the gap. The CDR3 is made up of 14 amino acids. Written as DNA, the CDR3 is TGTGCCAGCAGCTTATTGGGGGGCAATCAGCCCCAGCATTTT. It encodes CASSLLGGNQPQHF.

This clonotype is medium-sized in the sample. The chain joins TRBV6-2 or TRBV6-3 to TRBJ1-5; 7 bases are shared with TRBD1. The CDR3 is 17 amino acids. The V gene end was trimmed by 2 bases and the J gene end by 4 bases; junction bases not matched to a gene: 11. Germline assignment: CDR1 MNHEY and CDR2 SVGEGT. For the CDR3, the DNA is TGTGCCAGCAGTTACGAGATTTTGGGACAGAGGAATCAGCCCCAGCATTTT. It specifies CASSYEILGQRNQPQHF.

This clonotype was found many times. The chain couples TRBV5-1 to TRBJ2-7; 7 bases agree with TRBD1. From germline, CDR1 is SGHRS and CDR2 YFSETQ. The trim removed 4 bases at V and 2 bases at J, leaving 3 bases unmatched. The CDR3 length is 13 residues. CDR3 nucleotide sequence: TGCGCCAGCAGCATAGACAGGGCCTACGAGCAGTACTTC. Translating gives CASSIDRAYEQYF.

Only a few counts were recorded for this clonotype. This rearrangement joins TRBV5-1 to TRBJ2-3; D could derive from TRBD1 or TRBD2 (5 bases each). Trimming stripped 0 bases from V and 6 bases from J, with 14 bases between. Germline lookup yields CDR1 SGHRS and CDR2 YFSETQ. The CDR3 has 15 amino acids. The CDR3: CASSLVGDPRDTQYF. The CDR3 DNA follows: TGCGCCAGCAGCTTGGTGGGGGACCCACGGGATACGCAGTATTTT.

This rearrangement joins TRBV28 to TRBJ2-1; D is unresolved. Trimming took 6 bases from V and 2 from J, leaving 20 bases between them. The CDR3 sequence is 17 residues long. Germline V CDR1 and CDR2: MDHEN, SYDVKM. In DNA, the CDR3 is TGTGCCAGCAGCCTACCAACCGGCACGAGCGCCTACAATGAGCAGTTCTTC. This sequence encodes CASSLPTGTSAYNEQFF.

This clonotype was observed a handful of times. The chain has TRBV14 and TRBJ2-7, with D uncertain. This CDR3 region has 13 residues. V lost 3 bases and J lost 7, with 13 bases in between. CDR1 is SGHDN and CDR2 is FVKESK in the germline V gene. As DNA, the CDR3 is TGTGCCAGCAGCCAGGAGCAGTGGACGGAGCAGTACTTC. Encoded protein: CASSQEQWTEQYF. The whole variable domain, remainder taken from reference TRBV14 and TRBJ2-7, is EAGVTQFPSHSVIEKGQTVTLRCDPISGHDNLYWYRRVMGKEIKFLLHFVKESKQDESGMPNNRFLAERTGGTYSTLKVQPAELEDSGVYFCASSQEQWTEQYFGPGTRLTVT.

Many counts were recorded for this clonotype. The rearrangement links TRBV13 to TRBJ2-3, with D possibly TRBD2 on 6 matching bases. The CDR3 covers 14 residues. Trimming left V 5 bases short and J 1 base short, with 10 bases between. From germline, CDR1 is PRHDT and CDR2 FYEKMQ (reference sequence). The CDR3 DNA reads TGTGCCAGCAGCGCGTCTAGCGGCACAGATACGCAGTATTTT. Its translation: CASSASSGTDTQYF. The whole variable domain, remainder taken from reference TRBV13 and TRBJ2-3, is AAGVIQSPRHLIKEKRETATLKCYPIPRHDTVYWYQQGPGQDPQFLISFYEKMQSDKGSIPDRFSAQQFSDYHSELNMSSLELGDSALYFCASSASSGTDTQYFGPGTRLTVL.

The chain is built from TRBV5-4 and TRBJ1-1; D gene ambiguous. The germline CDR1 and CDR2 sequences are SGHNT and YYREEE (reference sequence). The V end lost 0 bases, the J end lost 3 bases, and 6 bases lay between the germline ends. The CDR3 length is 13 residues. The CDR3 nucleotides are TGTGCCAGCAGCTTGGTGGCGGACACTGAAGCTTTCTTT. This codes for CASSLVADTEAFF.

V gene TRBV5-1 combines with J gene TRBJ2-3; a possible D gene is TRBD1 (5 bases). Trimming cost V 4 bases and J 3 bases, with 15 bases left between them. The CDR3 sequence is 15 residues long. Per germline, CDR1 SGHRS and CDR2 YFSETQ. The CDR3 spells CASSLDDRITDTQYF. CDR3 DNA: TGCGCCAGCAGCCTGGACGACAGAATAACAGATACGCAGTATTTT.

This clonotype was detected a few times. The chain has TRBV5-6 and TRBJ2-3, with 9 bases fitting TRBD1. The CDR3 is made up of 15 amino acids. Germline CDR1 SGHDT, CDR2 YYEEEE. The V segment lost 4 bases and the J segment 4 bases; nucleotides outside the gene matches: 7. CDR3 protein: CASSRRDRAPDTQYF. The DNA of the CDR3 is TGTGCCAGCAGCCGCCGGGACAGGGCACCAGATACGCAGTATTTT.

This clonotype was seen many times. V and J are TRBV29-1 and TRBJ2-7; 9 bases align to TRBD2. The germline V gene encodes CDR1 SQVTM and CDR2 ANQGSEA. V dropped 4 bases and J dropped 5; count of bases not matched to a gene: 9. The CDR3 consists of 14 residues. The CDR3 region has the DNA TGCAGCGTTGTTGGCGGGAGGGGGAGTAACGAGCAGTACTTC. Protein sequence: CSVVGGRGSNEQYF.

This clonotype was recorded many times. V gene TRBV25-1 combines with J gene TRBJ2-7; no firm D call. Germline V gene data show CDR1 as MGHDK and CDR2 as SYGVNS. CDR3 length equals 12 residues. Trimming removed 2 bases at V and 1 base at J, with 3 bases between. The CDR3 loop is CASSEGSYEQYF. In nucleotides, the CDR3 is TGTGCCAGCAGTGAAGGTTCCTACGAGCAGTACTTC.

At least ten counts were recorded for this clonotype. This CDR3 is CASSQGLHEQFF. Written as DNA, the CDR3 is TGTGCCAGCAGCCAAGGACTCCATGAGCAGTTCTTC. The chain has TRBV3-1 and TRBJ2-1, with D unresolved. V lost 1 base, J lost 8 bases, and 6 bases lay in between. The V gene's germline CDR1 is LGHDT and CDR2 YNNKEL (reference sequence). The CDR3 has 12 amino acids.

This clonotype was seen only a few times. V is TRBV28 and J is TRBJ2-7, with 9 bases aligning to TRBD1. Germline CDR1 is MDHEN and CDR2 is SYDVKM. V lost 8 bases and J lost 2; bases outside the gene matches: 7. The CDR3 sequence is 14 residues long. Written as DNA, the CDR3 is TGTGCCAGCGTCACAGGGGGCCCAGCCTACGAGCAGTACTTC. Its protein is CASVTGGPAYEQYF.

This clonotype was seen repeatedly, ten times or more. J is TRBJ1-1 and V is TRBV3-1; TRBD1 might be the D (5 bases). The CDR3 spans 13 residues. V was trimmed by 2 bases and J by 6 bases, leaving 10 bases between them. Germline values: CDR1 LGHDT, CDR2 YNNKEL (reference sequence). DNA for the CDR3: TGTGCCAGCAGCCAAACAGGAGGGTCTGAAGCTTTCTTT. Encoded protein: CASSQTGGSEAFF.

This clonotype appeared many times. The V and J genes are TRBV20-1 and TRBJ2-7; D is uncertain. CDR1 is DFQATT and CDR2 is SNEGSKA in the germline V gene (reference sequence). The CDR3 spans 13 residues. Trimming shortened V by 3 bases and J by 2 bases, and 11 bases separated the two germline ends. The CDR3 DNA sequence: TGCAGTGCTAGTGGGCTAAGGGCCTACGAGCAGTACTTC. Translating it yields CSASGLRAYEQYF.

The CDR3 region has the DNA TGTGCCAGCAGCTTGAGTTTGACCGTTTCGGCCTCCGGGGACGAAAAACTGTTTTTT. Translating gives CASSLSLTVSASGDEKLFF. The chain recombines TRBV5-5 with TRBJ1-4; possible D gene TRBD1, 5 bases. The CDR3 is made up of 19 amino acids. CDR1 and CDR2 (germline): SGHKS, YYEKEE (reference sequence). The germline V and J ends were trimmed by 1 base and 8 bases, with 27 bases remaining between them.

V is TRBV6-5 and J is TRBJ2-7; TRBD2 agrees at 7 bases. Germline V gene data show CDR1 as MNHEY and CDR2 as SVGAGI. The CDR3 contains 15 residues. V lost 6 bases to trimming and J lost 7 bases; unmatched junction nucleotides: 15. This CDR3 is CASSSLVGGSREQYF. CDR3 coding DNA: TGTGCCAGCAGCTCGCTCGTCGGCGGGAGCCGGGAGCAGTACTTC.

This clonotype has ten or more counts. The chain links TRBV29-1 to TRBJ2-7; D is ambiguous. Trimming pared 5 bases from V and 5 bases from J, leaving 19 bases between. In germline, CDR1 is SQVTM, CDR2 ANQGSEA. The CDR3 totals 14 residues. The CDR3 loop is CSVLDGLSPHEQYF. The DNA of the CDR3 is TGCAGCGTTCTCGACGGCCTGAGCCCCCACGAGCAGTACTTC.

This clonotype was seen at least ten times. V gene TRBV7-2 combines with J gene TRBJ2-3; 12 bases map to TRBD2. Germline V CDR1 and CDR2: SGHTA, FQGNSA. The V gene end was trimmed by 0 bases and the J gene end by 9 bases; junction bases not matched to a gene: 10. CDR3 length equals 17 residues. The CDR3 here is CASSLARGLAGGQTQYF. CDR3 DNA sequence: TGTGCCAGCAGCTTAGCGCGGGGGCTAGCGGGGGGGCAGACGCAGTATTTT.

This clonotype was observed a handful of times. This chain uses TRBV12-3 or TRBV12-4 with TRBJ2-3; D is unclear. The V and J ends lost 6 bases and 1 base respectively, with 11 bases between them. This CDR3 has 14 amino acids. The CDR3 nucleotides read TGTGCCAGCAGATGGAAGCTAGGCACAGATACGCAGTATTTT. The encoded protein is CASRWKLGTDTQYF.

This clonotype was picked up a small number of times. This CDR3 reads CASSPEAETQYF. The CDR3 DNA reads as TGTGCCAGCAGCCCGGAAGCAGAGACCCAGTACTTC. The V gene is TRBV6-2 or TRBV6-3, the J gene TRBJ2-5; no clear D. From germline, CDR1 is MNHEY and CDR2 SVGEGT. V was clipped by 6 bases and J by 4 bases, with 9 bases between them. The CDR3 sequence is 12 residues long.

This chain connects TRBV25-1 to TRBJ2-3, with 9 bases lining up with TRBD1. CDR3 length: 18 amino acids. V trimming: 6 bases; J trimming: 5 bases; junction bases outside the gene matches: 18. Germline V gene lookup returns CDR1 MGHDK and CDR2 SYGVNS. The DNA of the CDR3 is TGTGCCAGCAGAGGACAGGGGCCCATGGGGGTCTTTGGAGATACGCAGTATTTT. This codes for CASRGQGPMGVFGDTQYF.

The chain employs TRBV2 and TRBJ2-5, with 9 bases lining up with TRBD2. Germline loops: CDR1 SNHLY, CDR2 FYNNEI. The CDR3 covers 13 residues. The J segment lost 4 bases and the V segment lost 3 bases, leaving 0 bases of the junction unmatched. The CDR3, as DNA: TGTGCCAGCAGTGATAGCGGGGGAGAGACCCAGTACTTC. Translation gives CASSDSGGETQYF.

The V and J genes are TRBV29-1 and TRBJ2-3; TRBD2 is a possible D gene (5 bases). CDR1 and CDR2 (germline): SQVTM, ANQGSEA. The ends were cut back, 3 bases at V and 4 bases at J, with 11 bases in the middle. This CDR3 has 13 residues. This CDR3 reads CSVDRGLPDTQYF. The CDR3 DNA reads TGCAGCGTTGACCGCGGGCTCCCAGATACGCAGTATTTT.

This clonotype showed up many times. This chain connects TRBV5-1 to TRBJ2-2; 8 positions agree with TRBD1. V was clipped by 5 bases and J by 2 bases; unmatched bases: 11. Germline V lookup: CDR1 SGHRS, CDR2 YFSETQ. The CDR3 has 17 amino acids. The CDR3 sequence: CASSFGGQGLNTGELFF. The DNA of the CDR3 is TGCGCCAGCAGTTTTGGTGGACAGGGACTTAACACCGGGGAGCTGTTTTTT.